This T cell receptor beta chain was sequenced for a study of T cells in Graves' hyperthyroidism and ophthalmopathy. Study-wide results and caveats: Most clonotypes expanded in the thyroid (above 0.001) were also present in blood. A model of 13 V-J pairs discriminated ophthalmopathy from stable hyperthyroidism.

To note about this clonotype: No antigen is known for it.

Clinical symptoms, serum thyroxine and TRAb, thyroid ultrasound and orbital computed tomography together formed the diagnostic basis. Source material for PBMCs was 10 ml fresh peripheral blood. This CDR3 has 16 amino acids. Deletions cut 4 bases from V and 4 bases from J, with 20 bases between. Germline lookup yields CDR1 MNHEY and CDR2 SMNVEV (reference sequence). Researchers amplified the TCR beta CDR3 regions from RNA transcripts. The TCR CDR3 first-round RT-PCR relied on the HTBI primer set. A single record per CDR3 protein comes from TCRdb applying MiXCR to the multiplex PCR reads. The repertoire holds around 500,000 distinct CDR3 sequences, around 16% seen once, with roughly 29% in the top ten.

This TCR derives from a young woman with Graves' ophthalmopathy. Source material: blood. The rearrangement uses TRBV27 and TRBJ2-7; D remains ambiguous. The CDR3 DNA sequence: TGTGCCAGCAGTTCCCCGGGCTCCTCCTTATGGTACGAGCAGTACTTC. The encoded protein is CASSSPGSSLWYEQYF.